The 8 T cell receptor beta chains below come from one sample, sequenced in a study of vaccination and CD4 T cells after COVID-19. Sequenced with the Oncomine TCR Beta short-read assay was DNA taken from cultured CD4+ T cells. MiXCR, run by TCRdb on the PCR reads, gives a single entry per CDR3 protein. This table has some 7,000 distinct CDR3 sequences, about 30% appearing once. These TCRs are of unknown antigen specificity. Treatment described: roughly 11-day PBMC culture with coronavirus spike peptide pools or control peptides (ViraFEST assay). Gathering of the CD4+ T cells, from the unexposed donor, took place before the COVID-19 pandemic (2011-2018). The sequenced material came from CD4+ T cells from blood, cultured in vitro. These receptors all stem from a human donor in good health.

V and J are TRBV25-1 and TRBJ2-2; no firm D call. The V gene's germline CDR1 is MGHDK and CDR2 SYGVNS. CDR3 length: 16 residues. V lost 6 bases and J 1 base, leaving 15 bases between the germline ends. The CDR3 here is CASSHLQTGNTGELFF. The CDR3 region has the DNA TGTGCCAGCAGCCACTTACAGACTGGGAACACCGGGGAGCTGTTTTTT.

This clonotype appeared a few times. V gene TRBV10-3 combines with J gene TRBJ1-1; no clear D gene. The CDR3 covers 12 residues. Germline loops: CDR1 ENHRY, CDR2 SYGVKD. Trimming took off 5 bases at V and 6 bases at J, with 10 bases between the two ends. The CDR3 loop reads CAISSRLAEAFF. The CDR3 DNA reads TGTGCCATCAGTTCCCGGTTGGCTGAAGCTTTCTTT.

This clonotype was picked up a small number of times. The genes are TRBV7-8 and TRBJ2-2; D is possibly TRBD2 (5 bases). CDR3 length: 14 amino acids. V was pared by 6 bases and J by 4 bases, with 12 bases between. Germline V gene lookup returns CDR1 SGHVS and CDR2 FQNEAQ. CDR3 sequence: CASSFGVSTGELFF. The CDR3 DNA reads TGTGCCAGCAGTTTCGGGGTCAGCACCGGGGAGCTGTTTTTT.

CDR3 in amino acids: CASSYPGNTEAFF. The CDR3 region has the DNA TGTGCCAGCAGTTACCCAGGGAACACTGAAGCTTTCTTT. The V gene is TRBV6-5, the J gene TRBJ1-1; D remains ambiguous. CDR3 length equals 13 residues. Deletions cut 2 bases from V and 1 base from J, with 5 bases between. CDR1 is MNHEY, CDR2 SVGAGI, per germline.

The chain couples TRBV6-5 to TRBJ1-1; 8 bases fit TRBD1. The CDR3 has 15 amino acids. V dropped 2 bases and J dropped 6; count of bases not matched to a gene: 8. Germline loops: CDR1 MNHEY, CDR2 SVGAGI. The CDR3 bases are TGTGCCAGCAGTTACATAGGACAGGGAGGGGCTGAAGCTTTCTTT. This encodes CASSYIGQGGAEAFF.

The CDR3 here is CAWSVQQETQYF. The CDR3 nucleotides read TGTGCCTGGAGTGTCCAGCAAGAGACCCAGTACTTC. The chain joins TRBV30 to TRBJ2-5; D gene unclear. V lost 0 bases and J lost 2, with 4 bases in between. CDR3 length equals 12 residues. Germline-derived CDR1 and CDR2 are GTSNPN and SVGIG (reference sequence).

This chain uses TRBV20-1 with TRBJ2-5; D is ambiguous. The V end was cut by 1 base, the J end by 3 bases, with 9 bases between. Per germline, CDR1 DFQATT and CDR2 SNEGSKA (reference sequence). The CDR3 extends over 13 amino acids. The CDR3 sequence: CSARGSAKETQYF. CDR3 nucleotides: TGCAGTGCTAGAGGGTCAGCTAAAGAGACCCAGTACTTC.

This clonotype came up a few times. The chain is built from TRBV5-1 and TRBJ2-3; D remains unclear. The CDR3 contains 13 residues. The germline V gene encodes CDR1 SGHRS and CDR2 YFSETQ. The V end lost 4 bases, the J end lost 1 base, and 7 bases lay between the germline ends. The CDR3 bases are TGCGCCAGCAGCGACTCGGGCACAGATACGCAGTATTTT. This encodes CASSDSGTDTQYF. The full variable domain, with the rest looked up from reference TRBV5-1 and TRBJ2-3, is KAGVTQTPRYLIKTRGQQVTLSCSPISGHRSVSWYQQTPGQGLQFLFEYFSETQRNKGNFPGRFSGRQFSNSRSEMNVSTLELGDSALYLCASSDSGTDTQYFGPGTRLTVL.